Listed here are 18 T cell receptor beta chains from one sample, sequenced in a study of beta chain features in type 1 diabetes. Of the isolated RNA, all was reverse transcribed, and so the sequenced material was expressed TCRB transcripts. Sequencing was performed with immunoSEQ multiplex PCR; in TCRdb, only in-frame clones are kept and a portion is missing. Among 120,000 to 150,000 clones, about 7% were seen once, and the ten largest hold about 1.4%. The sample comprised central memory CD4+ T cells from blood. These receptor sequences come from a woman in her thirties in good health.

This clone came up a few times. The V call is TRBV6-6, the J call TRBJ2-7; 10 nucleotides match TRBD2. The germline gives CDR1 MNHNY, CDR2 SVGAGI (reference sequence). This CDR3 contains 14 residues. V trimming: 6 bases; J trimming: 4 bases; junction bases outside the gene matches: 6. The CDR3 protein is CASRPDSGRYEQYF. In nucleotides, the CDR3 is TGTGCCAGCAGACCCGATAGCGGGAGGTACGAGCAGTACTTC.

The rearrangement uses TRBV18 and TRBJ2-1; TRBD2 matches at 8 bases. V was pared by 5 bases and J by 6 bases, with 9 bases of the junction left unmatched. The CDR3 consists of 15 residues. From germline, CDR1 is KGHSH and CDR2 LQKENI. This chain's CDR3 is CASSGAGGRTNEQFF. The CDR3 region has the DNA TGTGCCAGCTCAGGGGCGGGAGGCCGTACCAATGAGCAGTTCTTC.

CDR3 residues: CASSSIGGTSQETQYF. In nucleotides, the CDR3 is TGTGCCAGCAGCTCAATAGGAGGGACTAGCCAAGAGACCCAGTACTTC. The rearrangement links TRBV11-1 to TRBJ2-5; TRBD2 matches 8 bases. Germline CDR1 reads SGHAT; CDR2 reads FQDESV (reference sequence). The trim removed 4 bases at V and 1 base at J, leaving 8 bases unmatched. This CDR3 spans 16 amino acids.

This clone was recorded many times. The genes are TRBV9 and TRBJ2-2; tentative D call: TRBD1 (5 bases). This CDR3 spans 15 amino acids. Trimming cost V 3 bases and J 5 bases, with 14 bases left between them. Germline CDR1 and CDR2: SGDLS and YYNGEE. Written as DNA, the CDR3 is TGTGCCAGCAGCGGTGCCCAGGGTCGGACCGGGGAGCTGTTTTTT. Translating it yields CASSGAQGRTGELFF.

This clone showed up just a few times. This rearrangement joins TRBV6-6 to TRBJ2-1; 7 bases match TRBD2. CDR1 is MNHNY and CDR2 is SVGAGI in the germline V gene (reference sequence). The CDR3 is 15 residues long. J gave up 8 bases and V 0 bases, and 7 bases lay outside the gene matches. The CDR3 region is CASSYSGGSQDEQFF. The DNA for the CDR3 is TGTGCCAGCAGTTACTCCGGCGGGAGCCAAGATGAGCAGTTCTTC.

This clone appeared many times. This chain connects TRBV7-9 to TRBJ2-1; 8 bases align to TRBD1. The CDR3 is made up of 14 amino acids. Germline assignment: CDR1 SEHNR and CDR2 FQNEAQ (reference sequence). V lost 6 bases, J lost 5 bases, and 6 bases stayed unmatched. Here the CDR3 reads CASSFTDRDNEQFF. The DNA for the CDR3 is TGTGCCAGCAGTTTTACGGACAGGGACAATGAGCAGTTCTTC.

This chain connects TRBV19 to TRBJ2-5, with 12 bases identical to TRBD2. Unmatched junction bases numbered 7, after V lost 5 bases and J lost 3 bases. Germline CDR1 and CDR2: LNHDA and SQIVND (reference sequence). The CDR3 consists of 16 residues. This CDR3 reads CASSVLLAGGEETQYF. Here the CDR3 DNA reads TGTGCCAGTAGTGTCCTACTAGCGGGAGGCGAAGAGACCCAGTACTTC.

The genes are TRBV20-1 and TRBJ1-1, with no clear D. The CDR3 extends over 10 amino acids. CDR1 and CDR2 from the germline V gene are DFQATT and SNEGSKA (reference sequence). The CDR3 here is CSLLAEPAFF. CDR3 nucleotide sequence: TGCAGCCTGTTAGCGGAGCCCGCTTTCTTT.

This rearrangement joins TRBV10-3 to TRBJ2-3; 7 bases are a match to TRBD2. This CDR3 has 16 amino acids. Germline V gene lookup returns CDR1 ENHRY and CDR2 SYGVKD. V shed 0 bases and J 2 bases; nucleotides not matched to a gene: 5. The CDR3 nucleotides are TGTGCCATCAGTGAGTCGTGGCTAGCGGACACAGATACGCAGTATTTT. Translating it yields CAISESWLADTDTQYF.

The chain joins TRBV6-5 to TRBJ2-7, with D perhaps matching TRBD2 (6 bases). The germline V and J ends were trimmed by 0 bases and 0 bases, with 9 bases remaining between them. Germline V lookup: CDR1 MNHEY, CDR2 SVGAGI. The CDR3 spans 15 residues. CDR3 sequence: CASSYSGGISYEQYF. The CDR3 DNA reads TGTGCCAGCAGTTACTCTGGGGGGATCTCCTACGAGCAGTACTTC.

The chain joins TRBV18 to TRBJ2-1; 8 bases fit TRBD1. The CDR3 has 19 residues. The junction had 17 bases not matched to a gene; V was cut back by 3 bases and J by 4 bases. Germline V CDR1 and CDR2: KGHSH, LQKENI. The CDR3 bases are TGTGCCAGCTCACCTTGGACAGGGAGTAGCGCCAATCCATACAATGAGCAGTTCTTC. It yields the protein CASSPWTGSSANPYNEQFF.

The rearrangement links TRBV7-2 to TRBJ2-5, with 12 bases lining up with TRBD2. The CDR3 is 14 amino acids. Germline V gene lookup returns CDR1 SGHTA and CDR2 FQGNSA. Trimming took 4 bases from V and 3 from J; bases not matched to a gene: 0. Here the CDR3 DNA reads TGTGCCAGCAGCTGGACTAGCGGGGAAGAGACCCAGTACTTC. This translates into CASSWTSGEETQYF. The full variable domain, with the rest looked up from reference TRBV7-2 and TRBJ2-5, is GAGVSQSPSNKVTEKGKDVELRCDPISGHTALYWYRQSLGQGLEFLIYFQGNSAPDKSGLPSDRFSAERTGGSVSTLTIQRTQQEDSAVYLCASSWTSGEETQYFGPGTRLLVL.

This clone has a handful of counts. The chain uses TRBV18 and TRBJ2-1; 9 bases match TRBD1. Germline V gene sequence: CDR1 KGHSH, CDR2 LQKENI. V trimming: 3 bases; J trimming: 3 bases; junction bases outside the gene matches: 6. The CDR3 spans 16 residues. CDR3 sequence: CASSPTTGGFYNEQFF. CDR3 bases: TGTGCCAGCTCACCCACGACAGGGGGGTTCTACAATGAGCAGTTCTTC.

CDR3 sequence: CASSEQRANEQFF. CDR3 nucleotides: TGTGCCAGCAGTGAGCAGCGGGCCAATGAGCAGTTCTTC. The gene calls are TRBV6-4 and TRBJ2-1; perhaps TRBD2 as D (6 bases). Between the trimmed V and J ends, which lost 3 bases and 6 bases, there was a span of 9 bases. The CDR3 covers 13 residues. Germline assignment: CDR1 MRHNA and CDR2 SNTAGT.

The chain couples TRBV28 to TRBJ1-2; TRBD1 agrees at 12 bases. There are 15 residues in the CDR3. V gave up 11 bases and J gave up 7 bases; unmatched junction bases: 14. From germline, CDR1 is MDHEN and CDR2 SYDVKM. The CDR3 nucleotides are TGTGCCGGAGGGACAGGGGGCGAAGGTGGATCTGGCTACACCTTC. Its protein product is CAGGTGGEGGSGYTF.

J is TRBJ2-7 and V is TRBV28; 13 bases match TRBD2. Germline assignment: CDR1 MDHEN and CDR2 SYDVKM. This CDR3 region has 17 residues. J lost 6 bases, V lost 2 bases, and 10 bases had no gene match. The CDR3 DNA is TGTGCCAGCAGTTTACCCGGACTAGCGGGAGTCATGGGCGAGCAGTACTTC. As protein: CASSLPGLAGVMGEQYF.

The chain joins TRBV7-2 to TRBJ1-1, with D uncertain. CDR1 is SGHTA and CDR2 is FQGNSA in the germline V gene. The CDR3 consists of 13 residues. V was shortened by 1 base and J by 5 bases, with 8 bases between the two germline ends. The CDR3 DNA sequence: TGTGCCAGCAGCTTAGGAGGGAGGACTGAAGCTTTCTTT. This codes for CASSLGGRTEAFF.

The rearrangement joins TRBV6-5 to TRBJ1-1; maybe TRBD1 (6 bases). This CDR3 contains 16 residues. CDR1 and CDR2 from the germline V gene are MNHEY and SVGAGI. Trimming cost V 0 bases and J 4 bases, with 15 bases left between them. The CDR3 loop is CASSYSRSGGGTEAFF. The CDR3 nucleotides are TGTGCCAGCAGTTACTCGAGAAGCGGGGGCGGCACTGAAGCTTTCTTT.